This TCR beta chain is drawn from a study of blood T cells in healthy people across ages. Total RNA was extracted at no less than 6 micrograms per sample. Study results and caveats: Possibly confounding the expanded clonotype changes was the fact that donor CMV status was unknown.

Sample-barcoded 5' priming and a J-beta primer mix drove a second PCR of 7 to 11 cycles. All cDNA molecules were each tagged by a template-switch adaptor with 12 random nucleotides. Every sample produced at least 2.5 million CDR3-containing paired-end reads. TCRdb redid the calling of the 5' RACE reads with MiXCR, one entry per CDR3 protein. The table has 1.5 million to 2 million distinct CDR3 sequences, roughly two fifths seen once. CDR3 length: 14 amino acids. Trimming took off 3 bases at V and 10 bases at J, with 13 bases between the two ends. Germline lookup yields CDR1 SGHVS and CDR2 FNYEAQ. This clonotype showed up many times. As yet, its antigen is unknown.

V gene TRBV7-6 combines with J gene TRBJ1-6, with D perhaps TRBD1 (5 bases). The source of this sequence is a human donor in good health. Sequenced material: blood. Here the CDR3 reads CASSLGGNGSPLHF. DNA for the CDR3: TGTGCCAGCAGCTTGGGGGGGAACGGCTCACCCCTCCACTTT.